Following are 2 T cell receptor beta chains from one sample sequenced in a study of cytomegalovirus exposure and HLA in healthy donors (dated 2017 in TCRdb). Receptors were amplified or captured by the immunoSEQ multiplex PCR assay. A mixture of 60 forward primers for TCR Vbeta segments and 13 reverse primers for TCR Jbeta segments was used in the multiplex PCR. TCRdb obtained this table from immuneACCESS and retained in-frame rearrangements with V and J assigned. These tables miss some clones; where compared with another copy, unresolved V genes account for less than half of the shortfall, and the remainder is unexplained. The sample contains 35,000 to 55,000 clones, around 77% of them found a single time. Roughly 1.4% of the sample comes from the top ten. The material sequenced was PBMCs. These receptors originate from a man aged 25 to 45 in good health and CMV-seronegative.

The chain employs TRBV6-6 and TRBJ1-2; no clear D. Looked up from germline, CDR1 is MNHNY and CDR2 is SVGAGI (reference sequence). The CDR3 totals 16 residues. V was cut by 2 bases and J by 6 bases, with 19 bases left in between. CDR3 DNA: TGTGCCAGCAGTTACGTCGCAGGATTAGGCGGGGATGGCTACACCTTC. Residues: CASSYVAGLGGDGYTF.

The chain couples TRBV5-1 to TRBJ1-1; TRBD1 matches 8 bases. The CDR3 runs 15 residues. Germline V gene sequence: CDR1 SGHRS, CDR2 YFSETQ. Unmatched junction bases numbered 9, after V lost 4 bases and J lost 4 bases. CDR3 coding DNA: TGCGCCAGCAGCCCAAGGATGGGACAGGCCACTGAAGCTTTCTTT. Protein sequence: CASSPRMGQATEAFF.